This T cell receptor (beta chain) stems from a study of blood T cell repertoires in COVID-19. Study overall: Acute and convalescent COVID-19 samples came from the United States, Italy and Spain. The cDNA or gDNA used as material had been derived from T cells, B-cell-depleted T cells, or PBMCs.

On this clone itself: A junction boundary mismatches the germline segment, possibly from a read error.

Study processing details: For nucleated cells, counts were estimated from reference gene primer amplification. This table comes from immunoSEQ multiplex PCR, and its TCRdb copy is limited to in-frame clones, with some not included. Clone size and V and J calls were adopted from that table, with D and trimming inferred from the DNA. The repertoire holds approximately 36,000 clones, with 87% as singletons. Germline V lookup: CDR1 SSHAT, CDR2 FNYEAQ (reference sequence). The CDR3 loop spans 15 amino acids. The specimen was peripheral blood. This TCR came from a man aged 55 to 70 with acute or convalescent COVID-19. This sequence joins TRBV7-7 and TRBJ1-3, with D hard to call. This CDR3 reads CASSPDGLSGNTIYF. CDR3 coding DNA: TGTGCTAGCAGTCCGGACGGACTCTCTGGAAACACCATATATTTT. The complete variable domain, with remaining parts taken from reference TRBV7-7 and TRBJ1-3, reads GAGVSQSPRYKVTKRGQDVTLRCDPISSHATLYWYQQALGQGPEFLTYFNYEAQPDKSGLPSDRFSAERPEGSISTLTIQRTEQRDSAMYRCASSPDGLSGNTIYFGEGSWLTVV.